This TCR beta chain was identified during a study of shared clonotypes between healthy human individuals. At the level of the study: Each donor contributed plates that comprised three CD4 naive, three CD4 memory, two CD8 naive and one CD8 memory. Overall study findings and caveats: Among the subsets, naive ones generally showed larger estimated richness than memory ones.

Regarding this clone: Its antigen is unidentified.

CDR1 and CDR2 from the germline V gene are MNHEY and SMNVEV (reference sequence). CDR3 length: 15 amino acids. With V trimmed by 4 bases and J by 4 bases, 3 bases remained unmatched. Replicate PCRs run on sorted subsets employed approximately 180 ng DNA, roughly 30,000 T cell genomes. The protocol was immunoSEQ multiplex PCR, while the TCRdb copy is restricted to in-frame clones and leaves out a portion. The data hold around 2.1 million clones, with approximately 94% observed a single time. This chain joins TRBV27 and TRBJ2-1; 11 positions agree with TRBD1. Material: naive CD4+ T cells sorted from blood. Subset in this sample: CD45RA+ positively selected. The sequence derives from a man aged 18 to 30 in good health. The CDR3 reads CASSWGTGGYNEQFF. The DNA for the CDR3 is TGTGCCAGCAGTTGGGGGACAGGGGGTTACAATGAGCAGTTCTTC.